The 21 T cell receptor beta chains below come from one sample, sequenced in a study of chemoradiotherapy in HPV16-positive cancers (dated by TCRdb to between 2021 and 2022). Library generation was performed with the immunoSEQ multiplex PCR assay. In TCRdb, the immuneACCESS table is reduced to in-frame sequences with V and J assigned. These tables do not hold every clone; where another copy was compared, an unresolved V gene accounts for under half, and the others remain unexplained. In this sample the table shows 15,000 or so clones, roughly 71% of which occur a single time. The top ten hold around a fifth of the sample. The material was obtained from a patient who underwent chemoradiotherapy. The source is a human donor with HPV-associated anogenital cancer.

This clone was counted only a few times. V usage is TRBV28 and J usage is TRBJ1-4; the match to TRBD1 covers 9 bases. The CDR3 loop spans 14 amino acids. The ends lost 6 bases at V and 4 bases at J; junction bases unmatched: 3. Germline V lookup: CDR1 MDHEN, CDR2 SYDVKM. The CDR3 here is CASSQDRGNEKLFF. CDR3 nucleotide sequence: TGTGCCAGCAGCCAGGACAGGGGTAATGAAAAACTGTTTTTT.

The chain combines TRBV6-5 with TRBJ1-2, with 7 bases lining up with TRBD1. Per germline, CDR1 MNHEY and CDR2 SVGAGI. The CDR3 is 16 amino acids. V trimming: 3 bases; J trimming: 2 bases; junction bases outside the gene matches: 9. CDR3 nucleotide sequence: TGTGCCAGCAGTTATGAGGGGGCTGAGGAAAACTATGGCTACACCTTC. Translating it yields CASSYEGAEENYGYTF.

A remark on this clone: This sample also contains other DNA sequences that code for the same CDR3. V is TRBV7-2 and J is TRBJ2-2; unclear D gene. Trimming left V 0 bases short and J 6 bases short, with 5 bases between. Germline lookup yields CDR1 SGHTA and CDR2 FQGNSA. The CDR3 is 13 amino acids. The CDR3 bases are TGTGCCAGCAGCTTAGCTGGGGCCGGGGAGCTGTTTTTT. This encodes CASSLAGAGELFF.

This clone appeared a single time. The genes are TRBV9 and TRBJ2-2, with a weak D call TRBD1 (5 bases). V shed 0 bases and J shed 4 bases, with 13 bases lying between them. Germline CDR1 reads SGDLS; CDR2 reads YYNGEE. The CDR3 spans 16 residues. The CDR3 region is CASSVEYRSGTGELFF. The DNA of the CDR3 is TGTGCCAGCAGCGTAGAATACAGGTCGGGCACCGGGGAGCTGTTTTTT.

The chain carries TRBV5-3 and TRBJ1-2; the D gene is possibly TRBD1 (5 bases). TRBV5-3 is placed among ORFs of uncertain function. Trimming shortened V by 4 bases and J by 3 bases, and 10 bases separated the two germline ends. The CDR3 runs 13 residues. This chain's CDR3 is CARSVEGHYGYTF. The CDR3 DNA sequence: TGTGCCAGAAGCGTTGAGGGGCACTATGGCTACACCTTC.

This clone was seen once. The gene calls are TRBV6-5 and TRBJ1-2; 7 nucleotides line up with TRBD1. CDR1 is MNHEY, CDR2 SVGAGI, per germline. This CDR3 comprises 16 residues. V gave up 0 bases and J gave up 2 bases; unmatched junction bases: 6. CDR3 coding DNA: TGTGCCAGCAGTTACTCGCTCCAGGGGGGAAACTATGGCTACACCTTC. Residues: CASSYSLQGGNYGYTF.

The chain carries TRBV9 and TRBJ1-2, with D tentatively TRBD1 (5 bases). Between the trimmed V and J ends, which lost 3 bases and 8 bases, there was a span of 14 bases. CDR3 length equals 13 residues. The germline V gene has CDR1 SGDLS and CDR2 YYNGEE. This chain's CDR3 is CASSAGREEGYTF. The CDR3 bases are TGTGCCAGCAGCGCCGGCAGGGAGGAGGGCTACACCTTC.

CDR3 nucleotides: TGTGCCAGCAGCCCCAACAGGGATTCGGTCTACGAGCAGTACTTC. Its translation is CASSPNRDSVYEQYF. This chain links TRBV9 with TRBJ2-7; D may be TRBD1 (6 bases). Trimming cost V 4 bases and J 3 bases, with 17 bases left between them. Per germline, CDR1 SGDLS and CDR2 YYNGEE. CDR3 size: 15 residues.

This sequence joins TRBV11-2 and TRBJ2-1, with D unclear. The CDR3 consists of 12 residues. Germline assignment: CDR1 SGHAT and CDR2 FQNNGV. Trimming stripped 2 bases from V and 2 bases from J, with 1 base between. The CDR3 nucleotides are TGTGCCAGCAGCTTAACCTACAATGAGCAGTTCTTC. It specifies CASSLTYNEQFF.

Only a few counts were recorded for this clone. The V gene is TRBV2, the J gene TRBJ1-4; 8 positions match TRBD1. The CDR3 extends over 14 amino acids. Trimming at V came to 4 bases and at J to 10 bases, leaving 8 bases not matched to a gene. Germline assignment: CDR1 SNHLY and CDR2 FYNNEI. The DNA of the CDR3 is TGTGCCAGCAGTGCAGGACAGGGAAGAGGAAAACTGTTTTTT. Protein: CASSAGQGRGKLFF.

About this clone: One end of the junction is discordant with germline, which a read error may explain. Different DNA sequences within this sample yield the same CDR3. V gene TRBV2 combines with J gene TRBJ1-2; perhaps TRBD1 as D (5 bases). The CDR3 length is 13 residues. The germline CDR1 and CDR2 sequences are SNHLY and FYNNEI. In DNA, the CDR3 is TGCGCCAGCAGTGACTTAGGACAAAGTGACTACACCTTC. Protein: CASSDLGQSDYTF.

Only one count was recorded for this clone. The chain uses TRBV27 and TRBJ1-6; D not resolved. Between the trimmed V and J ends, which lost 7 bases and 3 bases, there was a span of 16 bases. The germline V gene encodes CDR1 MNHEY and CDR2 SMNVEV (reference sequence). The CDR3 covers 16 residues. CDR3 DNA sequence: TGTGCCAGCACCCCCTACGGGAGGGACTATAATTCACCCCTCCACTTT. It yields the protein CASTPYGRDYNSPLHF.

The V and J genes are TRBV6-4 and TRBJ2-3; D unclear. This CDR3 region has 15 residues. Germline lookup yields CDR1 MRHNA and CDR2 SNTAGT. V lost 4 bases to trimming and J lost 4 bases, with 15 bases between them. CDR3 in DNA: TGTGCCAGCAGTGGAACCGGAAACACGGCAGATACGCAGTATTTT. Protein product: CASSGTGNTADTQYF.

The rearrangement joins TRBV6-1 to TRBJ2-1, with 10 nucleotides matching TRBD2. The V gene end was trimmed by 6 bases and the J gene end by 9 bases; junction bases not matched to a gene: 8. Per germline, CDR1 MNHNS and CDR2 SASEGT. This CDR3 has 14 residues. For the CDR3, the DNA is TGTGCCAGCAGATCTAGCGGGGGTCCGGGTGAGCAGTTCTTC. It yields the protein CASRSSGGPGEQFF.

CDR3 bases: TGTGCCAGCAGTTACTCGGCAGGGAGGTACGAGCAGTACTTC. This translates into CASSYSAGRYEQYF. The rearrangement joins TRBV6-5 to TRBJ2-5; TRBD2 is a possible D gene (6 bases). The J call is in doubt because the DNA end fits TRBJ2-7 better. The CDR3 loop spans 14 amino acids. In germline, CDR1 is MNHEY, CDR2 SVGAGI.

The rearrangement links TRBV5-1 to TRBJ2-3; weak D call: TRBD1 (5 bases). The CDR3 has 16 residues. Germline lookup yields CDR1 SGHRS and CDR2 YFSETQ. Trimming shortened V by 1 base and J by 1 base, and 13 bases separated the two germline ends. DNA for the CDR3: TGCGCCAGCAGCTTGAATCAGGGCTCGGGCACAGATACGCAGTATTTT. It encodes CASSLNQGSGTDTQYF.

The J gene is TRBJ2-2, the V gene TRBV5-1; D perhaps matches TRBD2 (5 bases). CDR3 length: 15 residues. Germline V gives CDR1 SGHRS, CDR2 YFSETQ. The V end lost 2 bases, the J end lost 4 bases, and 12 bases lay between the germline ends. The CDR3: CASSLSGGTTGELFF. The CDR3 DNA is TGCGCCAGCAGCTTATCTGGAGGAACCACCGGGGAGCTGTTTTTT.

The CDR3 bases are TGCGCCAGCAGCAAGCGGGACGGCTATGGCTACACCTTC. It translates to CASSKRDGYGYTF. J is TRBJ1-2 and V is TRBV5-1, with D perhaps TRBD1 (5 bases). The CDR3 spans 13 residues. Germline V gene lookup returns CDR1 SGHRS and CDR2 YFSETQ. Trimming left V 4 bases short and J 4 bases short, with 11 bases between.

By its share, this clone is medium-sized. In DNA, the CDR3 is TGTGCCAGCAGGGAAGGCACTGAAGCTTTCTTT. Protein product: CASREGTEAFF. V and J are TRBV11-2 and TRBJ1-1; D call uncertain. The V gene lost 6 bases and the J gene lost 4 bases, with 6 bases spanning the gap. This CDR3 spans 11 amino acids. Germline-derived CDR1 and CDR2 are SGHAT and FQNNGV. Looking up the rest from reference TRBV11-2 and TRBJ1-1 gives the full variable domain: EAGVAQSPRYKIIEKRQSVAFWCNPISGHATLYWYQQILGQGPKLLIQFQNNGVVDDSQLPKDRFSAERLKGVDSTLKIQPAKLEDSAVYLCASREGTEAFFGQGTRLTVV.

The chain links TRBV2 to TRBJ1-6; no clear D gene. Germline-derived CDR1 and CDR2 are SNHLY and FYNNEI. The CDR3 has 11 amino acids. Trimming pared 3 bases from V and 13 bases from J, leaving 7 bases between. CDR3 loop: CASSDVVPLHF. The CDR3, as DNA: TGTGCCAGCAGTGATGTCGTCCCCCTCCACTTT.

Only one count was recorded for this clone. The V and J genes are TRBV11-2 and TRBJ1-4; D not resolved. The CDR3 is made up of 12 amino acids. The germline CDR1 and CDR2 sequences are SGHAT and FQNNGV. The V gene lost 2 bases and the J gene lost 7 bases, with 5 bases spanning the gap. The CDR3 reads CASSLNGEKLFF. CDR3 nucleotide sequence: TGTGCCAGCAGCTTAAACGGTGAAAAACTGTTTTTT.